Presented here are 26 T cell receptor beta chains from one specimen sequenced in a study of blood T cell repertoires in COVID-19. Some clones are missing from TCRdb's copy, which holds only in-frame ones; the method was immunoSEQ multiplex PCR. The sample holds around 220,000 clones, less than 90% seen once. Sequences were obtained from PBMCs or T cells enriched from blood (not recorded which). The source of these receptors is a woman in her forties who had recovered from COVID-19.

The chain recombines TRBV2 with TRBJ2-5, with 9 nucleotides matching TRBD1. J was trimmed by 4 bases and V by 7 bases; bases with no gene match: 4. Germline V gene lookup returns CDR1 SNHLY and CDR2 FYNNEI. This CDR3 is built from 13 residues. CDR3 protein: CASTTGGGETQYF. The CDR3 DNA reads TGTGCCAGCACCACAGGGGGCGGAGAGACCCAGTACTTC.

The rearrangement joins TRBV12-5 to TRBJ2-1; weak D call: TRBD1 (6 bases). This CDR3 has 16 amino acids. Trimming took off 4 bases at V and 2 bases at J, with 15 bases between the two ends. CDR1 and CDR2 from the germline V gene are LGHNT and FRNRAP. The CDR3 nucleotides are TGTGCTAGTGGTTCGTCCCGGGACACCACCTACAATGAGCAGTTCTTC. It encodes CASGSSRDTTYNEQFF.

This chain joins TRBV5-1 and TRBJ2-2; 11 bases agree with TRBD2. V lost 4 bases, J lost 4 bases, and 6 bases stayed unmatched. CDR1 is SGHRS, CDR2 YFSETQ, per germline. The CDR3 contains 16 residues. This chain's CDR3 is CASSPPGTSGTGELFF. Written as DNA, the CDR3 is TGCGCCAGCAGCCCCCCCGGGACTAGCGGCACCGGGGAGCTGTTTTTT.

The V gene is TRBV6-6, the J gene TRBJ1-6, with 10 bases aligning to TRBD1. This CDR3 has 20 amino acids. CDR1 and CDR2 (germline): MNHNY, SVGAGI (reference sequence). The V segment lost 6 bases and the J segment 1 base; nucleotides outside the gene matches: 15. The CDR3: CASSLSPSTGGRSYNSPLHF. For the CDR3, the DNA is TGTGCCAGCAGCTTATCACCTTCGACAGGGGGCCGGTCCTATAATTCACCCCTCCACTTT.

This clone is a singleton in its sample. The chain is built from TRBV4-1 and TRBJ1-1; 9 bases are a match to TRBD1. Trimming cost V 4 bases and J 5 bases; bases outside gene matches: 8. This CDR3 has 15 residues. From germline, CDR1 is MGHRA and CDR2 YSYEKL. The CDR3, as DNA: TGCGCCAGCAGCCTTGGGACAGGGAGGGTGACTGAAGCTTTCTTT. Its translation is CASSLGTGRVTEAFF.

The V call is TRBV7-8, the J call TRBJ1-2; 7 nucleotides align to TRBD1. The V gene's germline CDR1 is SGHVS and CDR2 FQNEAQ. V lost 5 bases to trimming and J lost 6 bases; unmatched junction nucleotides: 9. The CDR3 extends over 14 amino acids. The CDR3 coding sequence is TGTGCCAGCAGCGTCCGGGACAGCCCAAATGGCTACACCTTC. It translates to CASSVRDSPNGYTF.

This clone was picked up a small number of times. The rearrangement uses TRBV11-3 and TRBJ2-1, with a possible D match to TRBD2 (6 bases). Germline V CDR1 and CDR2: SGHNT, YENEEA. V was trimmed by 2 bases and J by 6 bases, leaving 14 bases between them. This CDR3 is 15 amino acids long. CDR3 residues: CASSLTGVPINEQFF. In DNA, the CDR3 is TGTGCCAGCAGCTTAACGGGAGTCCCTATCAATGAGCAGTTCTTC.

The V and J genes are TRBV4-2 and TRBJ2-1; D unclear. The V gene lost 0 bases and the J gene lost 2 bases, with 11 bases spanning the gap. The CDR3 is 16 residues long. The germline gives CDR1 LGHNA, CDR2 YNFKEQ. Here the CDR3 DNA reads TGTGCCAGCAGCCAAGAAGAGTCGCTCCCCTACAATGAGCAGTTCTTC. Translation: CASSQEESLPYNEQFF.

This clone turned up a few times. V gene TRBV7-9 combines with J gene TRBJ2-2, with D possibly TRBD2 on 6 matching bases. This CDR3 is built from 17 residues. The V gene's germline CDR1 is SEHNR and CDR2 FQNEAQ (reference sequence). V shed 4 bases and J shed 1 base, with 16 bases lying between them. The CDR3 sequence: CASSSTGSGGNTGELFF. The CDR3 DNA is TGTGCCAGCAGCTCGACCGGGAGCGGAGGGAACACCGGGGAGCTGTTTTTT.

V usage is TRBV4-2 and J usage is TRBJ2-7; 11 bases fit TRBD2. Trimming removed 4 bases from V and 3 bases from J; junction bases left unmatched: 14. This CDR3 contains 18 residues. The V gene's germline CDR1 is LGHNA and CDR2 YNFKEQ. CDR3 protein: CASSLTTQTSGRIYEQYF. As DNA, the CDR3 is TGTGCCAGCAGCCTAACAACGCAAACTAGCGGGAGAATCTACGAGCAGTACTTC.

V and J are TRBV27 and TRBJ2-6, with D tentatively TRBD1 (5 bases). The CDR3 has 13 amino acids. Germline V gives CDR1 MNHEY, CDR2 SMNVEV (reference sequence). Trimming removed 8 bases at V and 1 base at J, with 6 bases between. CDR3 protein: CASAGSGANVLTF. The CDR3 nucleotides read TGTGCCAGCGCAGGGTCTGGGGCCAACGTCCTGACTTTC. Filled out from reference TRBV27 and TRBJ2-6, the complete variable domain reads EAQVTQNPRYLITVTGKKLTVTCSQNMNHEYMSWYRQDPGLGLRQIYYSMNVEVTDKGDVPEGYKVSRKEKRNFPLILESPSPNQTSLYFCASAGSGANVLTFGAGSRLTVL.

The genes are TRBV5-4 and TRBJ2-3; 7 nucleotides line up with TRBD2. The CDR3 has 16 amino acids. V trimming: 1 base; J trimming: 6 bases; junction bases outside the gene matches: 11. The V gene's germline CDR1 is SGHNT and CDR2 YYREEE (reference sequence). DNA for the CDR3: TGTGCCAGCAGCTTGACTAGCGCCTTGGGGGGGGATACGCAGTATTTT. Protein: CASSLTSALGGDTQYF.

The CDR3 here is CASSLFSGGPQNEQFF. For the CDR3, the DNA is TGTGCCAGCAGCCTTTTTTCGGGAGGGCCTCAAAATGAGCAGTTCTTC. This chain uses TRBV5-5 with TRBJ2-1; 8 bases are shared with TRBD2. The CDR3 totals 16 residues. Germline assignment: CDR1 SGHKS and CDR2 YYEKEE (reference sequence). Losses at the gene ends were 4 bases for V and 7 bases for J; bases not matched to a gene: 13.

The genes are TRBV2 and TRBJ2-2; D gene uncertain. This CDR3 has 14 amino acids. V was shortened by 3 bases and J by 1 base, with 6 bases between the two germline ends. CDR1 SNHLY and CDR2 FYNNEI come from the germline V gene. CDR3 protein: CASSEVRNTGELFF. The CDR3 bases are TGTGCCAGCAGTGAGGTCAGGAACACCGGGGAGCTGTTTTTT.

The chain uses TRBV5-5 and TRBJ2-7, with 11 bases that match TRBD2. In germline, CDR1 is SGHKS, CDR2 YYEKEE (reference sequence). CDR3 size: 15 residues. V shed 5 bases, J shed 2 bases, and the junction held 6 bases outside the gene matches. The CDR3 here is CASSSVAGGTYEQYF. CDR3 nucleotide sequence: TGTGCCAGCAGTTCAGTAGCGGGAGGGACCTACGAGCAGTACTTC.

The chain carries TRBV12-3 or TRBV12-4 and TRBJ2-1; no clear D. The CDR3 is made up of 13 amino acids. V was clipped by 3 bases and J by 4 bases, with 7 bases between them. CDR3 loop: CASSLTQYNEQFF. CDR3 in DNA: TGTGCCAGCAGTTTGACACAGTACAATGAGCAGTTCTTC.

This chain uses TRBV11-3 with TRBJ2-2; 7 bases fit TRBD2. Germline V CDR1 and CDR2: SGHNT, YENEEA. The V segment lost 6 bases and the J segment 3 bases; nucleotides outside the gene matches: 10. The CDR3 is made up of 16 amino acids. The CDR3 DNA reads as TGTGCCAGCAGTAATTTAGCGGGTTTCGACACCGGGGAGCTGTTTTTT. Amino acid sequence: CASSNLAGFDTGELFF.

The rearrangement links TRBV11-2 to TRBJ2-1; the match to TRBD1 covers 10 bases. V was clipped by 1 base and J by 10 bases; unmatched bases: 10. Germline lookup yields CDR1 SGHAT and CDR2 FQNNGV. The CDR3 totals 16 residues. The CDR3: CASSLVFAGTGDEQFF. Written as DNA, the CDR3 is TGTGCCAGCAGCTTAGTATTTGCAGGGACAGGGGACGAGCAGTTCTTC.

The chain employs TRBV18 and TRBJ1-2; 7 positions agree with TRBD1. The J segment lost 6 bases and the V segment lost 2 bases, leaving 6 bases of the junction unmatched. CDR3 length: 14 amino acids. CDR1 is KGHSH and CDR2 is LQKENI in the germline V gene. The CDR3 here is CASSPAWTGDGYTF. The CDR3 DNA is TGTGCCAGCTCACCAGCTTGGACAGGAGATGGCTACACCTTC.

The CDR3 DNA reads TGCGCCAGCAGCCAAGGAGGGATAGCGGTTAGCTCCTACAATGAGCAGTTCTTC. Translating it yields CASSQGGIAVSSYNEQFF. The rearrangement uses TRBV4-3 and TRBJ2-1, with D possibly being TRBD2 (6 bases). The length of the CDR3 is 18 residues. V was trimmed by 1 base and J by 0 bases, leaving 16 bases between them. CDR1 and CDR2 (germline): LGHNA, YSLEER.

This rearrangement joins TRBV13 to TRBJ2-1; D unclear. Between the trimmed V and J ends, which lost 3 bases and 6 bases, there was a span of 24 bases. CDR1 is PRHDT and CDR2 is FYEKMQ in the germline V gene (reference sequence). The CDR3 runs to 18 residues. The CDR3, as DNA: TGTGCCAGCAGCTTGTCCCCCTCCGTTTCAAGAGCGATCAATGAGCAGTTCTTC. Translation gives CASSLSPSVSRAINEQFF.

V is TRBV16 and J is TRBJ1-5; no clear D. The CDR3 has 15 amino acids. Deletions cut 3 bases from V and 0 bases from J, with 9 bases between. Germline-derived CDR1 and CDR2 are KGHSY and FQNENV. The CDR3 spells CASSHRQDSNQPQHF. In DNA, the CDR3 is TGTGCCAGCAGCCATAGGCAGGATAGCAATCAGCCCCAGCATTTT.

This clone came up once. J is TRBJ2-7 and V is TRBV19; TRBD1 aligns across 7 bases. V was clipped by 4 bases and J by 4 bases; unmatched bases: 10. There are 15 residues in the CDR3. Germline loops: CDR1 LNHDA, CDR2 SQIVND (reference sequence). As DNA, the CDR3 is TGTGCCAGTAGTAGGGAGAGACAGGGTCGGTACGAGCAGTACTTC. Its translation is CASSRERQGRYEQYF.

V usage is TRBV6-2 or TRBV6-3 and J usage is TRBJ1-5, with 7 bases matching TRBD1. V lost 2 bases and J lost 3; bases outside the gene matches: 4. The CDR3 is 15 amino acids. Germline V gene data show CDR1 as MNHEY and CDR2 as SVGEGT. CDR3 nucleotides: TGTGCCAGCAGTTACGGGGACAGACACAATCAGCCCCAGCATTTT. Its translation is CASSYGDRHNQPQHF.

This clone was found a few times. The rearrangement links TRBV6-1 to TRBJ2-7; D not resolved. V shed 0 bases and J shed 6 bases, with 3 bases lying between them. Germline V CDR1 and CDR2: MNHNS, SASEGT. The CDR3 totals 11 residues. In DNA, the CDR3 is TGTGCCAGCAGTGAAGCCAGCGAGCAGTACTTC. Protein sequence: CASSEASEQYF.

CDR3 coding DNA: TGTGCCACCAGTGATTTGCTTTCAGGCGGGAGGCCCAATCAGAGCTCCTACGAGCAGTACGTC. It specifies CATSDLLSGGRPNQSSYEQYV. The rearrangement uses TRBV24-1 and TRBJ2-7, with 8 bases that match TRBD2. The CDR3 loop spans 21 amino acids. The germline CDR1 and CDR2 sequences are KGHDR and SFDVKD. With 0 bases clipped from V and 0 bases from J, the junction kept 18 bases outside the gene matches.